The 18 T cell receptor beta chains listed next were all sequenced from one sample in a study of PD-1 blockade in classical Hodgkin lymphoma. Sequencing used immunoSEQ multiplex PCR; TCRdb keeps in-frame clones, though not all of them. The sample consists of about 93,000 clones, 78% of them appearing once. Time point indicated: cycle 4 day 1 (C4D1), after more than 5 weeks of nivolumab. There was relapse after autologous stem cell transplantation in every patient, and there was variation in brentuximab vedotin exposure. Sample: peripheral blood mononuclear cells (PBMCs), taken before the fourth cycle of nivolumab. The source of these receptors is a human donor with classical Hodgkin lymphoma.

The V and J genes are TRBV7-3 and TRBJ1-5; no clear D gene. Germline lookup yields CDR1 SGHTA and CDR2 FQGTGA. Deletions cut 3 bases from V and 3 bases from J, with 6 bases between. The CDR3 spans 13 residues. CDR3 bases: TGTGCCAGCAGCTTTGGGCCCAATCAGCCCCAGCATTTT. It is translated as CASSFGPNQPQHF.

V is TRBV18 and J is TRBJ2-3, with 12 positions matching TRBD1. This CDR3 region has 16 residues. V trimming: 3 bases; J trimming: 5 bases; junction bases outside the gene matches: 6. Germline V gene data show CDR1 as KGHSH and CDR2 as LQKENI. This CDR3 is CASSPGTGGDRDTQYF. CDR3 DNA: TGTGCCAGCTCACCTGGGACAGGGGGCGATCGAGATACGCAGTATTTT.

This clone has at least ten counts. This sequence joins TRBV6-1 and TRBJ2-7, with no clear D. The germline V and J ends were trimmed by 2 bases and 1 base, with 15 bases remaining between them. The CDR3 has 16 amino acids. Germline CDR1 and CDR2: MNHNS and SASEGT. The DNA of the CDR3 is TGTGCCAGCAGTGAATCTTGGGCAGAGTCTTCCTACGAGCAGTACTTC. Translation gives CASSESWAESSYEQYF.

CDR3 in DNA: TGTGCCAGCAAAAAACCGGGGGCCACCGGGGAGCTGTTTTTT. This sequence encodes CASKKPGATGELFF. V is TRBV6-5 and J is TRBJ2-2; D assignment may be TRBD1 or TRBD2 (6 bases each). The CDR3 covers 14 residues. Germline CDR1 reads MNHEY; CDR2 reads SVGAGI. V lost 7 bases to trimming and J lost 4 bases, with 13 bases between them.

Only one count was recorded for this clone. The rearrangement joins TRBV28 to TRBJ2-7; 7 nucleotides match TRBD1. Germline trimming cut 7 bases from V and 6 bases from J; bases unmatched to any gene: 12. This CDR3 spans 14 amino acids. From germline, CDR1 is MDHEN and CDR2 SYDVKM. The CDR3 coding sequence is TGTGCCAGCACCCGGCCTGACAGGGCGAGCGAGCAGTACTTC. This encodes CASTRPDRASEQYF.

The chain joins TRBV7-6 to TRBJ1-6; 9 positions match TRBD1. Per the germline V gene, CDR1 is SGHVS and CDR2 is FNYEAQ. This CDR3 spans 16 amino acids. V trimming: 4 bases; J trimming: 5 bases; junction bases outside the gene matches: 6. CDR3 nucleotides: TGTGCCAGCAGCTCTAGGACAGGGGCGGATAATTCACCCCTCCACTTT. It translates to CASSSRTGADNSPLHF. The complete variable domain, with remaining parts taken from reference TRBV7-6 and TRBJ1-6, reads GAGVSQSPRYKVTKRGQDVALRCDPISGHVSLYWYRQALGQGPEFLTYFNYEAQQDKSGLPNDRFSAERPEGSISTLTIQRTEQRDSAMYRCASSSRTGADNSPLHFGNGTRLTVT.

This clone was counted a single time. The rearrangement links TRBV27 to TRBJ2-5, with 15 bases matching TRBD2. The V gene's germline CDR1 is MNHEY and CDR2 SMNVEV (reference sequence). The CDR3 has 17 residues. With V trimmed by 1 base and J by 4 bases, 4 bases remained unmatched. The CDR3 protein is CASSLFGLAGGPETQYF. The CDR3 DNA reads TGTGCCAGCAGTTTATTCGGACTAGCGGGAGGGCCAGAGACCCAGTACTTC.

CDR3 DNA sequence: TGTGCCAGCAGAGGACAGGTCTCCTACGAGCAGTACTTC. As protein: CASRGQVSYEQYF. The genes are TRBV6-6 and TRBJ2-7, with TRBD1 identical over 7 bases. The CDR3 contains 13 residues. V was clipped by 6 bases and J by 0 bases; unmatched bases: 2. Germline CDR1 and CDR2: MNHNY and SVGAGI (reference sequence).

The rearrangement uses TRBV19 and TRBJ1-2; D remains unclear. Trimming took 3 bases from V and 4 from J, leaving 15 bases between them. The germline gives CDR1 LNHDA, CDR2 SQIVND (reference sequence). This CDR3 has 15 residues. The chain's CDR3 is CASSMGETNSYGYTF. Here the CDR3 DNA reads TGTGCCAGTAGTATGGGAGAAACAAACTCCTATGGCTACACCTTC.

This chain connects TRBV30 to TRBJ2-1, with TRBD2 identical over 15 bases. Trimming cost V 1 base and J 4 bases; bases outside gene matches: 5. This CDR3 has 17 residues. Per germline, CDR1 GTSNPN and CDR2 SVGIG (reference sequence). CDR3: CAWSGTSGRARYNEQFF. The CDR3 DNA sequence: TGTGCCTGGAGTGGGACTAGCGGGAGGGCCAGGTACAATGAGCAGTTCTTC.

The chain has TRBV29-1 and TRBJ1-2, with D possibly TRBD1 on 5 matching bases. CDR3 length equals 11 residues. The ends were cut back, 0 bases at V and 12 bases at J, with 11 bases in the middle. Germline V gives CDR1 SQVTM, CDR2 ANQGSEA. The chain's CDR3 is CSVEEGERHTF. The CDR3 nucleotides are TGCAGCGTTGAAGAGGGGGAAAGGCACACCTTC.

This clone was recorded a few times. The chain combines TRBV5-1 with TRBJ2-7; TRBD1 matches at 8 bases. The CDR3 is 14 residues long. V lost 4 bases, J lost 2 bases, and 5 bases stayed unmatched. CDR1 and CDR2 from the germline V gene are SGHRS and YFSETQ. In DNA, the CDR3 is TGCGCCAGCAGCGAAACAGGGGGGCCCTACGAGCAGTACTTC. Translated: CASSETGGPYEQYF.

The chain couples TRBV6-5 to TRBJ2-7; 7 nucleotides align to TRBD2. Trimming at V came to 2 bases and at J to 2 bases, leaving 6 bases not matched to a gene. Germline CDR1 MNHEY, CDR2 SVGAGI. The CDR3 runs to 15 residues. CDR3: CASSYGTKYAYEQYF. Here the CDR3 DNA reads TGTGCCAGCAGTTACGGGACTAAGTACGCCTACGAGCAGTACTTC.

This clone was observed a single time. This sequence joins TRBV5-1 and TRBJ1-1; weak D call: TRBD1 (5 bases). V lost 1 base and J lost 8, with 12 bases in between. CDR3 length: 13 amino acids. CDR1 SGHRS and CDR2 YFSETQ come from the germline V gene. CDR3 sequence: CASSLSGRPEAFF. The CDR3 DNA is TGCGCCAGCAGCTTGTCAGGGCGTCCCGAAGCTTTCTTT.

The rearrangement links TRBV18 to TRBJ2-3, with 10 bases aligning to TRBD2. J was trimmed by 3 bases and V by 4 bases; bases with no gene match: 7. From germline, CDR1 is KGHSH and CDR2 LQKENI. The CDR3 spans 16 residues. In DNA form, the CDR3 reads TGTGCCAGCTCACGGGCTAGCGGGAGTGGTACAGATACGCAGTATTTT. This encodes CASSRASGSGTDTQYF.

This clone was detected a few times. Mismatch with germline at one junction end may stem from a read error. The CDR3: CASSLDRQQTPTF. For the CDR3, the DNA is TGTGCTAGCAGCTTAGATCGCCAGCAAACCCCCACCTTC. The chain is built from TRBV7-7 and TRBJ1-2; D uncertain. The CDR3 runs to 13 residues. CDR1 and CDR2 from the germline V gene are SSHAT and FNYEAQ (reference sequence).

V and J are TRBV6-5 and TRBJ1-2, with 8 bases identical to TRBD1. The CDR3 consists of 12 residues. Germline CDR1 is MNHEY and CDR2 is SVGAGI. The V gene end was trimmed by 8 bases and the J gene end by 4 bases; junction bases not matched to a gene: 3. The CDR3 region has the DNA TGTGCCAGCGGGACAGGTCTCTATGGCTACACCTTC. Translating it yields CASGTGLYGYTF.

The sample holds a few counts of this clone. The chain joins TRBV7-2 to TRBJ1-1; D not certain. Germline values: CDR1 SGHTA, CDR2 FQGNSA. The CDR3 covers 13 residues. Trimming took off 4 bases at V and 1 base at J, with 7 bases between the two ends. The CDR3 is CASSSMGNTEAFF. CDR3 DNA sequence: TGTGCCAGCAGCTCAATGGGGAACACTGAAGCTTTCTTT.